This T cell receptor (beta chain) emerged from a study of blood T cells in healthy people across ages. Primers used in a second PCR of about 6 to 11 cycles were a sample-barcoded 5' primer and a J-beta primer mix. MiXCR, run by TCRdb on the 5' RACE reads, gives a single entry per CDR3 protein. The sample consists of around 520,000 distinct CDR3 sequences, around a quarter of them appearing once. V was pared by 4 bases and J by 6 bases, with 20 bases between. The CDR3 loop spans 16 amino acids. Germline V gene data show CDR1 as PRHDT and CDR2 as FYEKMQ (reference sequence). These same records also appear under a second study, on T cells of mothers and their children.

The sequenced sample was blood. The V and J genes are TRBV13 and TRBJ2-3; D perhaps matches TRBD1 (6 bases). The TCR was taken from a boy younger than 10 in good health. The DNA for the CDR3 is TGTGCCAGCAGCTCCTATTGGGGGCGAGACCCCGATACGCAGTATTTT. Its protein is CASSSYWGRDPDTQYF.